What follows are 17 T cell receptor beta chains derived from one specimen sequenced in a study of cytomegalovirus exposure and HLA in healthy donors. The table came from immunoSEQ multiplex PCR; TCRdb's copy has only in-frame clones and leaves some out. The sample shows about 110,000 clones, around 85% of them seen only once. The sample comprised PBMCs. Receptors were obtained from a woman aged 18-29 years in good health and CMV-seronegative.

A few counts support this clone. The rearrangement links TRBV7-9 to TRBJ1-5, with no clear D. This CDR3 is 14 amino acids long. Trimming took off 5 bases at V and 11 bases at J, with 19 bases between the two ends. From germline, CDR1 is SEHNR and CDR2 FQNEAQ (reference sequence). The CDR3 protein is CASSGPQVEGSQHF. CDR3 bases: TGTGCCAGCAGCGGACCCCAAGTGGAGGGTTCCCAGCATTTT.

The rearrangement uses TRBV5-4 and TRBJ2-5; perhaps TRBD2 as D (5 bases). CDR3 length: 13 residues. Germline CDR1 is SGHNT and CDR2 is YYREEE (reference sequence). V gave up 3 bases and J gave up 5 bases, with 11 bases separating them. The CDR3 coding sequence is TGTGCCAGCAGCTCCGGGGTTTGGGAGACCCAGTACTTC. This sequence encodes CASSSGVWETQYF.

The V call is TRBV23-1, the J call TRBJ1-1; D may be TRBD1 (5 bases). TRBV23-1 is annotated as an ORF whose role is uncertain. The V gene lost 0 bases and the J gene lost 5 bases, with 19 bases spanning the gap. CDR3 size: 17 residues. The CDR3 DNA follows: TGCGCCAGCAGTCAATCGGATTATCAGGGAAAAGAAACTGAAGCTTTCTTT. Translated: CASSQSDYQGKETEAFF.

The genes are TRBV6-5 and TRBJ1-1, with D perhaps matching TRBD1 (5 bases). This CDR3 contains 13 residues. The V gene's germline CDR1 is MNHEY and CDR2 SVGAGI. The V end was cut by 8 bases, the J end by 2 bases, with 12 bases between. CDR3 sequence reads: CASGWQGNTEAFF. CDR3 coding DNA: TGTGCCAGCGGGTGGCAGGGAAACACTGAAGCTTTCTTT.

The rearrangement joins TRBV4-1 to TRBJ1-1; D gene unclear. Germline lookup yields CDR1 MGHRA and CDR2 YSYEKL. The CDR3 length is 13 residues. Trimming pared 3 bases from V and 0 bases from J, leaving 5 bases between. DNA for the CDR3: TGCGCCAGCAGCCAGGGCATGAACACTGAAGCTTTCTTT. Translating gives CASSQGMNTEAFF.

This clone was counted only a few times. The chain uses TRBV28 and TRBJ2-3; tentatively, D is TRBD1 (5 bases). There are 14 residues in the CDR3. Per the germline V gene, CDR1 is MDHEN and CDR2 is SYDVKM. V lost 4 bases and J 4 bases, leaving 12 bases between the germline ends. The CDR3 here is CASSSYGRADTQYF. Written as DNA, the CDR3 is TGTGCCAGCAGTTCGTACGGCAGGGCAGATACGCAGTATTTT. Full variable domain (missing parts from reference TRBV28 and TRBJ2-3): DVKVTQSSRYLVKRTGEKVFLECVQDMDHENMFWYRQDPGLGLRLIYFSYDVKMKEKGDIPEGYSVSREKKERFSLILESASTNQTSMYLCASSSYGRADTQYFGPGTRLTVL.

V usage is TRBV7-6 and J usage is TRBJ2-7, with D possibly being TRBD1 (6 bases). Germline CDR1 and CDR2: SGHVS and FNYEAQ. CDR3 length: 14 amino acids. V gave up 5 bases and J gave up 3 bases, with 14 bases separating them. CDR3 coding DNA: TGTGCCAGCAGCCCGCGGACAGAGAACTACGAGCAGTACTTC. Protein sequence: CASSPRTENYEQYF.

This chain uses TRBV7-8 with TRBJ1-5, with D possibly matching TRBD1 (6 bases). The CDR3 spans 13 residues. Germline values: CDR1 SGHVS, CDR2 FQNEAQ. Deletions cut 3 bases from V and 4 bases from J, with 7 bases between. CDR3 region: CASSFQGNQPQHF. In DNA, the CDR3 is TGTGCCAGCAGCTTCCAGGGGAATCAGCCCCAGCATTTT.

V is TRBV9 and J is TRBJ1-3; 7 positions match TRBD1. With 4 bases clipped from V and 3 bases from J, the junction kept 10 bases outside the gene matches. In germline, CDR1 is SGDLS, CDR2 YYNGEE. The CDR3 runs to 16 residues. The CDR3 here is CASSLEGGVGGNTIYF. The CDR3 DNA sequence: TGTGCCAGCAGCTTAGAAGGGGGCGTGGGTGGAAACACCATATATTTT.

The chain uses TRBV6-1 and TRBJ2-5; weak D call: TRBD1 (6 bases). The DNA end is a closer match to TRBJ2-7, so the J assignment may be wrong. Germline V lookup: CDR1 MNHNS, CDR2 SASEGT. This CDR3 comprises 14 residues. The CDR3 bases are TGTGCCAGCAGTGAGATACAGGGTAATCACGAGCAGTACTTC. Translated, it gives CASSEIQGNHEQYF.

The chain joins TRBV6-5 to TRBJ2-7; unclear D gene. Per germline, CDR1 MNHEY and CDR2 SVGAGI. The germline V and J ends were trimmed by 6 bases and 1 base, with 4 bases remaining between them. The CDR3 is 11 residues long. In DNA form, the CDR3 reads TGTGCCAGCAGCCAATCCTACGAGCAGTACTTC. Its translation: CASSQSYEQYF.

This clone came up once. J is TRBJ2-1 and V is TRBV27; the match to TRBD1 covers 8 bases. The CDR3 loop spans 16 amino acids. The junction had 9 bases not matched to a gene; V was cut back by 4 bases and J by 4 bases. CDR1 and CDR2 (germline): MNHEY, SMNVEV (reference sequence). The CDR3 nucleotides read TGTGCCAGCAGTTCCGCCGGGACAGGAGGTTACAATGAGCAGTTCTTC. This translates into CASSSAGTGGYNEQFF.

The chain combines TRBV9 with TRBJ2-2; the match to TRBD2 covers 12 bases. The V gene's germline CDR1 is SGDLS and CDR2 YYNGEE. This CDR3 comprises 18 residues. V was clipped by 3 bases and J by 4 bases; unmatched bases: 10. The CDR3 loop is CASSGSWTSGVRTGELFF. DNA of the CDR3: TGTGCCAGCAGCGGGTCCTGGACTAGCGGGGTTCGCACCGGGGAGCTGTTTTTT. Full variable domain (outside the CDR3, taken from reference TRBV9 and TRBJ2-2): DSGVTQTPKHLITATGQRVTLRCSPRSGDLSVYWYQQSLDQGLQFLIQYYNGEERAKGNILERFSAQQFPDLHSELNLSSLELGDSALYFCASSGSWTSGVRTGELFFGEGSRLTVL.

V gene TRBV27 combines with J gene TRBJ1-1; D unclear. Trimming stripped 2 bases from V and 2 bases from J, with 6 bases between. This CDR3 has 13 amino acids. In germline, CDR1 is MNHEY, CDR2 SMNVEV (reference sequence). CDR3 loop: CASSLETNTEAFF. In nucleotides, the CDR3 is TGTGCCAGCAGTTTAGAGACAAACACTGAAGCTTTCTTT.

V and J are TRBV5-6 and TRBJ2-3; D remains unclear. The germline CDR1 and CDR2 sequences are SGHDT and YYEEEE. Trimming removed 0 bases at V and 2 bases at J, with 7 bases between. The length of the CDR3 is 14 residues. The CDR3 DNA reads TGTGCCAGCAGCTTGGTGTCTACCACAGATACGCAGTATTTT. It codes for CASSLVSTTDTQYF.

CDR3 sequence reads: CASKSPGQHIYGYTF. Here the CDR3 DNA reads TGTGCCAGTAAAAGTCCGGGACAGCATATCTATGGCTACACCTTC. V is TRBV19 and J is TRBJ1-2; 7 nucleotides line up with TRBD1. This CDR3 is 15 amino acids long. With V trimmed by 7 bases and J by 4 bases, 12 bases remained unmatched. Germline V gene data show CDR1 as LNHDA and CDR2 as SQIVND (reference sequence). The full variable domain, rest sourced from reference TRBV19 and TRBJ1-2, is DGGITQSPKYLFRKEGQNVTLSCEQNLNHDAMYWYRQDPGQGLRLIYYSQIVNDFQKGDIAEGYSVSREKKESFPLTVTSAQKNPTAFYLCASKSPGQHIYGYTFGSGTRLTVV.

The chain joins TRBV5-6 to TRBJ1-6; 7 nucleotides agree with TRBD1. V shed 3 bases, J shed 8 bases, and the junction held 8 bases outside the gene matches. Germline CDR1 reads SGHDT; CDR2 reads YYEEEE. This CDR3 comprises 15 residues. The CDR3 DNA reads TGTGCCAGCAGCTGGAAGACAGGGCTTGATTCACCCCTCCACTTT. This gives the protein CASSWKTGLDSPLHF.